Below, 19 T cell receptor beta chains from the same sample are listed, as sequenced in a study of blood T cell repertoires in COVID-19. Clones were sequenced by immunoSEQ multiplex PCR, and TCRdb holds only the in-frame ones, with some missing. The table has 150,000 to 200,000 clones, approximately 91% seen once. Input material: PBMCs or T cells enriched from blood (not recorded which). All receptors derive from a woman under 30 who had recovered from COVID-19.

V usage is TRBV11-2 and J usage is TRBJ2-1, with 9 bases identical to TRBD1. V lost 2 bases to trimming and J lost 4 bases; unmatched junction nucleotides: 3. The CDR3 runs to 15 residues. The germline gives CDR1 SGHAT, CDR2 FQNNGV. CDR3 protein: CASSLRTGAYNEQFF. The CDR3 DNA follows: TGTGCCAGCAGCTTAAGGACAGGGGCATACAATGAGCAGTTCTTC.

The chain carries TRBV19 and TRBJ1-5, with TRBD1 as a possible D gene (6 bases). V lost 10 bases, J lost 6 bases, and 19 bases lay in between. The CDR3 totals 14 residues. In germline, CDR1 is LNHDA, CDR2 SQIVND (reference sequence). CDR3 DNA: TGTGCCACGACCCCGGGACAATCCCTTCAGCCCCAGCATTTT. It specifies CATTPGQSLQPQHF.

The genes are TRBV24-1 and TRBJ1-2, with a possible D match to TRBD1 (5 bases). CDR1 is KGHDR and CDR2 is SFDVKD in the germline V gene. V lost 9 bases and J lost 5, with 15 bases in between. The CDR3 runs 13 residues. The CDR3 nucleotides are TGTGCCACCGGCCGCGGGGCCGGGTATGGCTACACCTTC. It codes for CATGRGAGYGYTF.

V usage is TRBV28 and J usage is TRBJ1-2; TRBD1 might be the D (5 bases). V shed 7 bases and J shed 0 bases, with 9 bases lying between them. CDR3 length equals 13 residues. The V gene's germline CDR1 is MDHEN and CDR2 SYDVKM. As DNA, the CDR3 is TGTGCCAGCACCTGGGGGGCTAACTATGGCTACACCTTC. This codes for CASTWGANYGYTF.

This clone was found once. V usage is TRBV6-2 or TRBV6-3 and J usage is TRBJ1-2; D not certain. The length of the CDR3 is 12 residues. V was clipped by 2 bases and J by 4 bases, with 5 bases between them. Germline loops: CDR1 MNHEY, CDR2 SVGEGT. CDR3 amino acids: CASSYLSYGYTF. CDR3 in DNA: TGTGCCAGCAGTTACCTCAGCTATGGCTACACCTTC.

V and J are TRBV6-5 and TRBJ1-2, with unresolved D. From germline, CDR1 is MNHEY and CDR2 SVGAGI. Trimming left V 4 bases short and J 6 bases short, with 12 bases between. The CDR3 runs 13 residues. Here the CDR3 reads CASSSPAGDGYTF. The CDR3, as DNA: TGTGCCAGCAGTTCCCCAGCCGGGGATGGCTACACCTTC.

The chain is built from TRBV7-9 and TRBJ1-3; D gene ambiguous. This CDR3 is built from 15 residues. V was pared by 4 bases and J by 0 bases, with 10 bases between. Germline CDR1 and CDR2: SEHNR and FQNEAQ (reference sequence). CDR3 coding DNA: TGTGCCAGCAGCTCGACATCTCTCTCTGGAAACACCATATATTTT. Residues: CASSSTSLSGNTIYF. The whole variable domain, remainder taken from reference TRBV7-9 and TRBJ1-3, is DTGVSQNPRHKITKRGQNVTFRCDPISEHNRLYWYRQTLGQGPEFLTYFQNEAQLEKSRLLSDRFSAERPKGSFSTLEIQRTEQGDSAMYLCASSSTSLSGNTIYFGEGSWLTVV.

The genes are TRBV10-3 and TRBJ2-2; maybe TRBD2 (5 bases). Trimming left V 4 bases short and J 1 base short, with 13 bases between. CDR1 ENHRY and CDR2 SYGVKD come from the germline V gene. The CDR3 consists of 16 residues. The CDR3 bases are TGTGCCATCAGTGGGAACGCGGGTCAGAACACCGGGGAGCTGTTTTTT. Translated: CAISGNAGQNTGELFF.

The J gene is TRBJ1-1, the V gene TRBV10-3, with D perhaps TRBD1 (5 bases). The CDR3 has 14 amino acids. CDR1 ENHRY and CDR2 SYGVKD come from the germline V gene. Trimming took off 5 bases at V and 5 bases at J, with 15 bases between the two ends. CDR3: CAISPQRGSTEAFF. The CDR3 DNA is TGTGCCATCAGTCCCCAACGGGGGTCGACTGAAGCTTTCTTT.

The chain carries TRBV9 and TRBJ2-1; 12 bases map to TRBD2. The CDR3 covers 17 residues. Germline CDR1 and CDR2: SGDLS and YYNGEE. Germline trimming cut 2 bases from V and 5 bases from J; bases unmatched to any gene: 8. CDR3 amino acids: CASSVRLAGGPDNEQFF. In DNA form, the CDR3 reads TGTGCCAGCAGCGTTCGCCTAGCGGGAGGGCCAGACAATGAGCAGTTCTTC.

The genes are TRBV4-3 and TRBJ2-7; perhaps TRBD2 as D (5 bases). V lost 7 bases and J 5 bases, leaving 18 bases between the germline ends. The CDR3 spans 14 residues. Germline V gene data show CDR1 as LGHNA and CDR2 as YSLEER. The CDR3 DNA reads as TGCGCCAGCATGGTGTCGGTGCGGAGGAACGAGCAGTACTTC. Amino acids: CASMVSVRRNEQYF.

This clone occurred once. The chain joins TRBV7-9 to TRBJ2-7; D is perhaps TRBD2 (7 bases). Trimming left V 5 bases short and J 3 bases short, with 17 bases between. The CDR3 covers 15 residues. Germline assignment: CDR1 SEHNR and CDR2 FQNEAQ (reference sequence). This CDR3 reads CASSGGGAPDYEQYF. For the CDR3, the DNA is TGTGCCAGCAGCGGAGGGGGGGCCCCCGACTACGAGCAGTACTTC.

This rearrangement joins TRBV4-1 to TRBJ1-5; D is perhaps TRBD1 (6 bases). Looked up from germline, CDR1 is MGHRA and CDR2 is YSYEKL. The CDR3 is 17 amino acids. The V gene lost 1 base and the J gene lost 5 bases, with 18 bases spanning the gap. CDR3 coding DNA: TGCGCCAGCAGCCAAGTTAGCGTGGGGGCCCTTCATCAGCCCCAGCATTTT. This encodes CASSQVSVGALHQPQHF.

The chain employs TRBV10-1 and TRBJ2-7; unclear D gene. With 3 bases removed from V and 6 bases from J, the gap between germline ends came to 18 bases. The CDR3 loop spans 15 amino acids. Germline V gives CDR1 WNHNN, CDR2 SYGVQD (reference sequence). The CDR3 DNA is TGCGCCAGCAGTGATCTAAAACGCCCGCCGGGCGAGCAGTACTTC. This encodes CASSDLKRPPGEQYF.

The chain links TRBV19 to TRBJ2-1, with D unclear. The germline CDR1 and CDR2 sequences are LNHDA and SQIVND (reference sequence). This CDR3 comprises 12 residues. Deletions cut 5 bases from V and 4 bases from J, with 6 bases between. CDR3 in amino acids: CASSLGYNEQFF. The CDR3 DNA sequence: TGTGCCAGTAGTCTCGGGTACAATGAGCAGTTCTTC. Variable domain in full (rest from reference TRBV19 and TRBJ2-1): DGGITQSPKYLFRKEGQNVTLSCEQNLNHDAMYWYRQDPGQGLRLIYYSQIVNDFQKGDIAEGYSVSREKKESFPLTVTSAQKNPTAFYLCASSLGYNEQFFGPGTRLTVL.

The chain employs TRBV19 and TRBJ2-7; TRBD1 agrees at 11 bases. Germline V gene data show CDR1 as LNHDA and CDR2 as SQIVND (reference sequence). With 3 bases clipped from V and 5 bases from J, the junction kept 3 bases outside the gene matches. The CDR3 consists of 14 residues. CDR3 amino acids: CASSIWGQGDEQYF. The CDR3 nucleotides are TGTGCCAGTAGTATTTGGGGACAGGGGGACGAGCAGTACTTC.

The CDR3 DNA is TGTGCCAGCAGCTTGGAACTAGCGGGAGCGCTTCGGTCCGAGACCCAGTACTTC. Translation: CASSLELAGALRSETQYF. The chain employs TRBV5-5 and TRBJ2-5; 11 positions match TRBD2. V trimming: 0 bases; J trimming: 5 bases; junction bases outside the gene matches: 12. The CDR3 is 18 amino acids. The germline gives CDR1 SGHKS, CDR2 YYEKEE (reference sequence).

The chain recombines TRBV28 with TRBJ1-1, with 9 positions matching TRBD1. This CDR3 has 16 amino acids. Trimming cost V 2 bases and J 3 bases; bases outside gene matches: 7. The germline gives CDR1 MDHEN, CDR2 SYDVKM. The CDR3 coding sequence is TGTGCCAGCAGTTTACCCCCGGGACAGGGTTACACTGAAGCTTTCTTT. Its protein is CASSLPPGQGYTEAFF.

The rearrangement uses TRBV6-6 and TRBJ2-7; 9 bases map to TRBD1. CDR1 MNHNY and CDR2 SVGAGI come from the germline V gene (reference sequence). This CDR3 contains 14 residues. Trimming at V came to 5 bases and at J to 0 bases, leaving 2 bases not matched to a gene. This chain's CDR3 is CASSGDRASYEQYF. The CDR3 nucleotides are TGTGCCAGCAGTGGGGACAGGGCCTCCTACGAGCAGTACTTC.